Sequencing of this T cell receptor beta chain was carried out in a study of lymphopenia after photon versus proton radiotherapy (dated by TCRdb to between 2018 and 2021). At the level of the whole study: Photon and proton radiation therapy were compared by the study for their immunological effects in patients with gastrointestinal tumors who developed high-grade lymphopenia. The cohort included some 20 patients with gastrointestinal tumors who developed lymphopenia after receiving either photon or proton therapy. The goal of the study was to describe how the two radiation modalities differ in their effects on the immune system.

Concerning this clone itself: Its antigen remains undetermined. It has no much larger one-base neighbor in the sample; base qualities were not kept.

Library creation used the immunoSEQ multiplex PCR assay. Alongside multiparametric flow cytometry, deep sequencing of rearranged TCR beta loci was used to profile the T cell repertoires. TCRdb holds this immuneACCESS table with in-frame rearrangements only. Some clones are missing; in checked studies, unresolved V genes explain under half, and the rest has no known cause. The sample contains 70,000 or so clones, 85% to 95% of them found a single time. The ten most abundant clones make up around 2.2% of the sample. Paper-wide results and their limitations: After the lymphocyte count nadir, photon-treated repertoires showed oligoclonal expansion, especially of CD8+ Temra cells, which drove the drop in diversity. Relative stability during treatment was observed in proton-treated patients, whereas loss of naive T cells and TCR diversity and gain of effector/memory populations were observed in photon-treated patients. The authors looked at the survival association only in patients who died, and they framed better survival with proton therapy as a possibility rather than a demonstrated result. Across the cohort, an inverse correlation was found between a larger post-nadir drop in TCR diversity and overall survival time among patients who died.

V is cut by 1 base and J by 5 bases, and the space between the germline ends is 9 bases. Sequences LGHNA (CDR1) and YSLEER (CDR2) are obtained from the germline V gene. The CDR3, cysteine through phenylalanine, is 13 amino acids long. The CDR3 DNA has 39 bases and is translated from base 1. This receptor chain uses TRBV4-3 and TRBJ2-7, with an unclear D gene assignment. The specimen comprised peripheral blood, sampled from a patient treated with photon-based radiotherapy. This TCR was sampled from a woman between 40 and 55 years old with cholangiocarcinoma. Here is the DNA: TGCGCCAGCAGCCAAGGAATCTGGGACGAGCAGTACTTC. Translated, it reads CASSQGIWDEQYF.